The 6 T cell receptor beta chains in this list originate from one sample, sequenced in a study of blood T cell repertoires in COVID-19. The protocol was immunoSEQ multiplex PCR, while the TCRdb copy is restricted to in-frame clones and leaves out a portion. The table lists 250,000 to 300,000 clones, 86% of them singletons. The sequenced sample was peripheral blood. These receptors were collected from a woman in her 30s with COVID-19, enrolled during active disease.

This clone was counted a few times. The chain is built from TRBV18 and TRBJ1-1; 7 bases line up with TRBD1. The germline V gene has CDR1 KGHSH and CDR2 LQKENI. V trimming: 6 bases; J trimming: 3 bases; junction bases outside the gene matches: 7. CDR3 length: 14 amino acids. The CDR3 region is CASSRQGSDTEAFF. The CDR3 DNA sequence: TGTGCCAGCTCCAGACAGGGATCGGACACTGAAGCTTTCTTT.

A note on this clone: This CDR3 is also generated by other DNA sequences in the sample. The chain combines TRBV5-4 with TRBJ2-2; D unresolved. Germline V gene lookup returns CDR1 SGHNT and CDR2 YYREEE (reference sequence). The V gene lost 4 bases and the J gene lost 2 bases, with 3 bases spanning the gap. This CDR3 contains 12 residues. The CDR3 DNA reads as TGTGCCAGCAGCCTTAACACCGGGGAGCTGTTTTTT. Encoded protein: CASSLNTGELFF.

The CDR3 protein is CASSQGLAGGNEQFF. The CDR3 DNA reads TGTGCCAGCAGCCAGGGCCTAGCGGGGGGCAATGAGCAGTTCTTC. The chain is built from TRBV4-2 and TRBJ2-1, with 11 bases lining up with TRBD2. The CDR3 sequence is 15 residues long. Germline loops: CDR1 LGHNA, CDR2 YNFKEQ. Trimming cost V 3 bases and J 6 bases; bases outside gene matches: 4.

This clone showed up just once. This rearrangement joins TRBV7-9 to TRBJ1-1; D possibly corresponds to TRBD1 (5 bases). Germline-derived CDR1 and CDR2 are SEHNR and FQNEAQ (reference sequence). The V end was cut by 7 bases, the J end by 1 base, with 16 bases between. The CDR3 covers 15 residues. The CDR3 DNA reads TGTGCCAGCATCGTTGGGGACTCCGGGAACACTGAAGCTTTCTTT. The encoded protein is CASIVGDSGNTEAFF. Full variable domain (missing parts from reference TRBV7-9 and TRBJ1-1): DTGVSQNPRHKITKRGQNVTFRCDPISEHNRLYWYRQTLGQGPEFLTYFQNEAQLEKSRLLSDRFSAERPKGSFSTLEIQRTEQGDSAMYLCASIVGDSGNTEAFFGQGTRLTVV.

The chain couples TRBV4-1 to TRBJ1-5; D gene uncertain. Trimming left V 4 bases short and J 5 bases short, with 9 bases between. Germline V lookup: CDR1 MGHRA, CDR2 YSYEKL. The CDR3 contains 13 residues. The CDR3: CASSLTVDQPQHF. Here the CDR3 DNA reads TGCGCCAGCAGCCTAACAGTAGATCAGCCCCAGCATTTT.

DNA for the CDR3: TGTGCCATCAGTGGTGGACAGGGCACAGATACGCAGTATTTT. It translates to CAISGGQGTDTQYF. The chain carries TRBV10-3 and TRBJ2-3; 7 positions match TRBD1. The J segment lost 1 base and the V segment lost 4 bases, leaving 2 bases of the junction unmatched. The germline V gene has CDR1 ENHRY and CDR2 SYGVKD. The CDR3 sequence is 14 residues long.